Included here is one T cell receptor (beta chain) sequence, with context. The germline V gene encodes CDR1 SGHAT and CDR2 FQDESV (reference sequence). The V end was cut by 5 bases, the J end by 5 bases, with 13 bases between. The CDR3 sequence is 13 residues long. The data were obtained in a study of T cell changes during pregnancy in multiple sclerosis. Clones were sequenced by immunoSEQ multiplex PCR, and TCRdb holds only the in-frame ones, with some missing. The profile shows 40,000 to 50,000 clones, less than 95% of them singletons. V and J are TRBV11-1 and TRBJ2-7; D is undetermined. The specimen comprised CD4+ T cells from peripheral blood mononuclear cells, sampled in the third trimester of pregnancy. The origin of this receptor is a female donor with multiple sclerosis, enrolled in a pregnancy study. CDR3 loop: CASSPYLGHEQYF. For the CDR3, the DNA is TGTGCCAGCAGCCCTTACTTGGGCCACGAGCAGTACTTC. Looking up the rest from reference TRBV11-1 and TRBJ2-7 gives the full variable domain: EAEVAQSPRYKITEKSQAVAFWCDPISGHATLYWYRQILGQGPELLVQFQDESVVDDSQLPKDRFSAERLKGVDSTLKIQPAELGDSAMYLCASSPYLGHEQYFGPGTRLTVT.